The clone carrying this T cell receptor beta chain appeared a few times. The antigen remains undetermined. Per the germline V gene, CDR1 is MNHNY and CDR2 is SVGAGI (reference sequence). This CDR3 comprises 16 residues. Germline trimming cut 2 bases from V and 1 base from J; bases unmatched to any gene: 2. Sample barcodes and UMIs were carried by the TCR alpha and TCR beta cDNA libraries that 5'RACE generated with constant-segment primers. TCRdb used MiXCR to reprocess the 5' RACE reads, holding one entry per CDR3 protein. The table shows under 300,000 distinct CDR3 sequences, with 7% to 10% occurring only once. These data belong to a study of T-cell memory formation after mild COVID-19. Whole-study findings and limits: Later expanders leaned toward CD4+, whereas clones contracting from day 15 to 85 were balanced CD4/CD8.

The sample was PBMCs or a T cell subset sorted from them (not recorded which). The chain recombines TRBV6-6 with TRBJ2-3; 11 positions agree with TRBD2. The sequence came from a man between 18 and 29 years old who had mild COVID-19 (a few samples of this study predate the infection). Cell type and time point are not known. Written as DNA, the CDR3 is TGTGCCAGCAGTTACGCGACTAGCGGGGGCACAGATACGCAGTATTTT. This sequence encodes CASSYATSGGTDTQYF.